This TCR beta chain was identified in a study of T cells in narcolepsy. About the study: Enrolled donors included narcolepsy type 1 or type 2 patients and healthy controls. Study findings and constraints: Autoreactive clonotypes reportedly recurred in blood of same and different patients, not controls. Some memory CD4+ repertoires had no autoreactive clone sequences. Comparing one patient's CSF and blood CD4+ clonotypes highlighted HCRT- and TRIB2-specific autoreactive clonotypes.

The table came from immunoSEQ multiplex PCR; TCRdb's copy has only in-frame clones and leaves some out. The repertoire holds about 25,000 clones, with approximately 83% as singletons. After removal of 6 bases from V and 1 base from J, the junction contained 4 bases not matched to a gene. The CDR3 sequence is 17 residues long. CDR1 ENHRY and CDR2 SYGVKD come from the germline V gene. Turning to this clone: Its antigen remains unknown.

The chain carries TRBV10-3 and TRBJ2-2, with 14 bases identical to TRBD2. The source of this sequence is a human donor with narcolepsy. The sequencing input was CD45RA- memory CD4+ T cells from PBMCs. The CDR3 sequence is CAIRPTSGRENTGELFF. The CDR3 bases are TGTGCCATCAGGCCGACTAGCGGGAGGGAGAACACCGGGGAGCTGTTTTTT.